The 31 T cell receptor beta chains listed next were all sequenced from one sample in a study of OX40 agonist ivuxolimab in advanced cancers. Libraries were prepared by immunoSEQ multiplex PCR; TCRdb keeps only in-frame clonotypes and omits some of them. There are some 35,000 clones in the sample; around 80% occur only once, and around 12% lies in the top ten. The sample was CD4+ or CD8+ T cells sorted from blood, taken in a trial of the OX40 agonist ivuxolimab. These receptors were collected from an adult with an advanced solid tumor such as melanoma, head and neck, liver or kidney cancer.

The rearrangement uses TRBV5-6 and TRBJ2-1, with 9 nucleotides matching TRBD1. V shed 1 base and J 8 bases; nucleotides not matched to a gene: 4. Looked up from germline, CDR1 is SGHDT and CDR2 is YYEEEE. This CDR3 comprises 14 residues. In DNA form, the CDR3 reads TGTGCCAGCAGCTTGAACAGGGGGCTCTATGAGCAGTTCTTC. The encoded protein is CASSLNRGLYEQFF.

The chain's CDR3 is CASTRDSETQYF. DNA for the CDR3: TGCGCCAGCACTCGGGACTCAGAGACCCAGTACTTC. This sequence joins TRBV10-2 and TRBJ2-5; TRBD2 might be the D (6 bases). CDR3 size: 12 residues. V was cut by 7 bases and J by 4 bases, with 10 bases left in between. Germline CDR1 WSHSY, CDR2 SAAADI.

V is TRBV10-3 and J is TRBJ1-2, with D perhaps matching TRBD1 (5 bases). The CDR3 contains 13 residues. V lost 1 base and J lost 8, with 11 bases in between. The germline V gene has CDR1 ENHRY and CDR2 SYGVKD. The CDR3 DNA reads as TGTGCCATCAGTGAGTGGGACCTCAGGGGCTACACCTTC. Protein sequence: CAISEWDLRGYTF.

In its sample, this clone was seen a few times. The chain employs TRBV11-1 and TRBJ2-1; maybe TRBD2 (6 bases). The CDR3 is 17 residues long. Germline-derived CDR1 and CDR2 are SGHAT and FQDESV (reference sequence). Trimming took 4 bases from V and 5 from J, leaving 21 bases between them. The CDR3 nucleotides are TGTGCCAGCAGCTCAAAAAGCGTGGTAGCGGACGACAATGAGCAGTTCTTC. Amino acid sequence: CASSSKSVVADDNEQFF.

V and J are TRBV5-4 and TRBJ2-1; 11 positions match TRBD2. CDR3 length equals 16 residues. Trimming removed 4 bases from V and 0 bases from J; junction bases left unmatched: 3. From germline, CDR1 is SGHNT and CDR2 YYREEE (reference sequence). The CDR3 here is CASSKGLAASYNEQFF. CDR3 coding DNA: TGTGCCAGCAGCAAGGGACTAGCGGCCTCCTACAATGAGCAGTTCTTC. Complete variable domain (other parts from reference TRBV5-4 and TRBJ2-1): ETGVTQSPTHLIKTRGQQVTLRCSSQSGHNTVSWYQQALGQGPQFIFQYYREEENGRGNFPPRFSGLQFPNYSSELNVNALELDDSALYLCASSKGLAASYNEQFFGPGTRLTVL.

V and J are TRBV5-6 and TRBJ2-1; TRBD1 agrees at 8 bases. The germline gives CDR1 SGHDT, CDR2 YYEEEE. V dropped 2 bases and J dropped 6; count of bases not matched to a gene: 10. This CDR3 has 16 amino acids. The CDR3 is CASSFWSGTGSNEQFF. In DNA form, the CDR3 reads TGTGCCAGCAGCTTTTGGTCCGGGACAGGTTCCAATGAGCAGTTCTTC.

The chain recombines TRBV29-1 with TRBJ1-5, with unresolved D. The CDR3 has 14 residues. CDR1 SQVTM and CDR2 ANQGSEA come from the germline V gene. The ends were cut back, 5 bases at V and 9 bases at J, with 20 bases in the middle. CDR3 sequence reads: CSVKSGGLDGPQHF. CDR3 sequence (DNA): TGCAGCGTTAAGTCTGGAGGCCTAGATGGGCCCCAGCATTTT.

This clone was counted a single time. CDR3 region: CASSLGWGGAGELFF. As DNA, the CDR3 is TGTGCCAGCAGCTTAGGGTGGGGCGGAGCCGGGGAGCTGTTTTTT. The rearrangement links TRBV7-2 to TRBJ2-2; D perhaps matches TRBD1 (5 bases). The CDR3 is made up of 15 amino acids. Trimming took 1 base from V and 6 from J, leaving 12 bases between them. Germline loops: CDR1 SGHTA, CDR2 FQGNSA.

Note on this clone: Other DNA sequences from this sample encode an identical CDR3 as well. This chain connects TRBV7-6 to TRBJ2-1, with TRBD2 matching 8 bases. The CDR3 runs 17 residues. V shed 1 base, J shed 0 bases, and the junction held 5 bases outside the gene matches. The V gene's germline CDR1 is SGHVS and CDR2 FNYEAQ. CDR3 in amino acids: CASSLGTSGYSYNEQFF. CDR3 nucleotides: TGTGCCAGCAGCTTAGGCACTAGCGGATACTCCTACAATGAGCAGTTCTTC.

V gene TRBV5-1 combines with J gene TRBJ1-2; a weak D match, TRBD1 (5 bases). Germline V gene sequence: CDR1 SGHRS, CDR2 YFSETQ. The CDR3 length is 12 residues. Trimming cost V 7 bases and J 2 bases, with 9 bases left between them. The CDR3, as DNA: TGCGCCAGCCGGAGGGGCAACTATGGCTACACCTTC. Translating gives CASRRGNYGYTF.

By share, this clone counts as medium-sized. This sequence joins TRBV7-2 and TRBJ2-7; no firm D call. CDR1 SGHTA and CDR2 FQGNSA come from the germline V gene. Deletions cut 4 bases from V and 6 bases from J, with 10 bases between. The CDR3 consists of 12 residues. The CDR3 sequence is CASSSDTREQYF. The CDR3, as DNA: TGTGCCAGCAGCTCCGATACCCGCGAGCAGTACTTC.

The chain carries TRBV6-5 and TRBJ2-1; D uncertain. There are 15 residues in the CDR3. The ends were cut back, 2 bases at V and 5 bases at J, with 13 bases in the middle. Germline lookup yields CDR1 MNHEY and CDR2 SVGAGI. The CDR3 coding sequence is TGTGCCAGCAGTTACCCGGCGGCAGCCGACAATGAGCAGTTCTTC. Its protein product is CASSYPAAADNEQFF.

This clone has only a few counts. The CDR3 bases are TGTGCCAGCAGCTCCACCGGGACTAGCGGGAGGTCAGATACGCAGTATTTT. The encoded protein is CASSSTGTSGRSDTQYF. The V call is TRBV7-3, the J call TRBJ2-3; 15 bases line up with TRBD2. The germline gives CDR1 SGHTA, CDR2 FQGTGA. The ends lost 4 bases at V and 4 bases at J; junction bases unmatched: 6. The CDR3 is 17 residues long.

This rearrangement joins TRBV18 to TRBJ1-1, with 8 bases that match TRBD1. The CDR3 contains 13 residues. V lost 6 bases, J lost 12 bases, and 12 bases stayed unmatched. Germline CDR1 KGHSH, CDR2 LQKENI. The CDR3 sequence is CASSPTGAPPTFF. The CDR3 nucleotides are TGTGCCAGCTCCCCGACAGGGGCCCCGCCGACTTTCTTT. The complete variable domain, with remaining parts taken from reference TRBV18 and TRBJ1-1, reads NAGVMQNPRHLVRRRGQEARLRCSPMKGHSHVYWYRQLPEEGLKFMVYLQKENIIDESGMPKERFSAEFPKEGPSILRIQQVVRGDSAAYFCASSPTGAPPTFFGQGTRLTVV.

This chain links TRBV6-1 with TRBJ2-1; TRBD2 agrees at 11 bases. Looked up from germline, CDR1 is MNHNS and CDR2 is SASEGT. The CDR3 contains 19 residues. The V and J ends lost 4 bases and 0 bases, in that order; junction bases with no gene match: 11. Here the CDR3 reads CASSVTGTSGGTSYNEQFF. The CDR3 region has the DNA TGTGCCAGCAGTGTAACAGGGACTAGCGGAGGCACCTCCTACAATGAGCAGTTCTTC.

The V and J genes are TRBV30 and TRBJ1-5; D ambiguous. V was shortened by 1 base and J by 0 bases, with 10 bases between the two germline ends. Germline V gene lookup returns CDR1 GTSNPN and CDR2 SVGIG (reference sequence). The CDR3 extends over 15 amino acids. The CDR3: CAWSGFQYSNQPQHF. CDR3 nucleotides: TGTGCCTGGAGTGGCTTCCAGTATAGCAATCAGCCCCAGCATTTT.

Only one count was recorded for this clone. The gene calls are TRBV10-3 and TRBJ2-1; 8 nucleotides agree with TRBD2. From germline, CDR1 is ENHRY and CDR2 SYGVKD. This CDR3 has 15 residues. After removal of 3 bases from V and 8 bases from J, the junction contained 9 bases not matched to a gene. Written as DNA, the CDR3 is TGTGCCATCAGTGAAAGGGGACTAGGGGTAGATGAGCAGTTCTTC. Amino acids: CAISERGLGVDEQFF.

V is TRBV9 and J is TRBJ2-2, with TRBD1 identical over 7 bases. Germline V CDR1 and CDR2: SGDLS, YYNGEE. With V trimmed by 4 bases and J by 5 bases, 2 bases remained unmatched. CDR3 length: 13 residues. The CDR3: CASSNRGTGELFF. CDR3 nucleotides: TGTGCCAGCAGCAACAGGGGAACCGGGGAGCTGTTTTTT. The full variable domain, in which reference TRBV9 and TRBJ2-2 provide the parts outside the CDR3, is DSGVTQTPKHLITATGQRVTLRCSPRSGDLSVYWYQQSLDQGLQFLIQYYNGEERAKGNILERFSAQQFPDLHSELNLSSLELGDSALYFCASSNRGTGELFFGEGSRLTVL.

This chain joins TRBV19 and TRBJ1-5; D is ambiguous. CDR1 and CDR2 (germline): LNHDA, SQIVND (reference sequence). This CDR3 has 10 residues. Trimming shortened V by 4 bases and J by 7 bases, and 2 bases separated the two germline ends. CDR3 sequence reads: CASSKQPQHF. DNA of the CDR3: TGTGCCAGTAGTAAACAGCCCCAGCATTTT.

This clone showed up just once. The chain uses TRBV4-1 and TRBJ2-5, with TRBD1 identical over 11 bases. Germline assignment: CDR1 MGHRA and CDR2 YSYEKL. The CDR3 contains 17 residues. The V and J ends lost 1 base and 5 bases, in that order; junction bases with no gene match: 9. CDR3 amino acids: CASSQVGTGGRDETQYF. Written as DNA, the CDR3 is TGCGCCAGCAGCCAAGTGGGGACAGGGGGTCGGGATGAGACCCAGTACTTC.

The chain joins TRBV7-9 to TRBJ1-2; 7 bases match TRBD1. Germline V lookup: CDR1 SEHNR, CDR2 FQNEAQ (reference sequence). The CDR3 has 14 amino acids. After removal of 5 bases from V and 1 base from J, the junction contained 4 bases not matched to a gene. The CDR3 coding sequence is TGTGCCAGCAGCACCCGGGACAGTAACTATGGCTACACCTTC. As protein: CASSTRDSNYGYTF.

The V and J genes are TRBV14 and TRBJ2-2, with D hard to call. Germline CDR1 and CDR2: SGHDN and FVKESK. Trimming left V 5 bases short and J 4 bases short, with 14 bases between. This CDR3 has 15 residues. CDR3 region: CASSGAAASTGELFF. CDR3 bases: TGTGCCAGCAGCGGCGCGGCGGCAAGCACCGGGGAGCTGTTTTTT.

The chain recombines TRBV9 with TRBJ2-3, with 8 bases lining up with TRBD2. The length of the CDR3 is 16 residues. Germline assignment: CDR1 SGDLS and CDR2 YYNGEE. V lost 0 bases, J lost 6 bases, and 9 bases stayed unmatched. CDR3 in DNA: TGTGCCAGCAGCGTAGGCCGGGAGGGCCTTGGGGATACGCAGTATTTT. It specifies CASSVGREGLGDTQYF.

CDR3 nucleotide sequence: TGTGCCAGCAGCCAAGCCAGTCTTGAGCAGTTCTTC. It codes for CASSQASLEQFF. The rearrangement joins TRBV14 to TRBJ2-1; D not resolved. Looked up from germline, CDR1 is SGHDN and CDR2 is FVKESK. This CDR3 comprises 12 residues. With 1 base removed from V and 9 bases from J, the gap between germline ends came to 7 bases.

A single count supports this clone. V and J are TRBV11-3 and TRBJ2-1; 7 bases map to TRBD1. CDR1 and CDR2 (germline): SGHNT, YENEEA. The J segment lost 8 bases and the V segment lost 1 base, leaving 5 bases of the junction unmatched. The CDR3 loop spans 14 amino acids. The CDR3 loop reads CASSLGQGGDEQFF. DNA for the CDR3: TGTGCCAGCAGCTTAGGACAGGGCGGAGATGAGCAGTTCTTC.

The chain couples TRBV11-2 to TRBJ1-2, with D maybe TRBD1 (5 bases). There are 12 residues in the CDR3. V lost 4 bases to trimming and J lost 3 bases, with 6 bases between them. Germline CDR1 SGHAT, CDR2 FQNNGV. In nucleotides, the CDR3 is TGTGCCAGCAGCTGGGGCCACTATGGCTACACCTTC. Protein product: CASSWGHYGYTF.

The chain uses TRBV2 and TRBJ2-7; D is perhaps TRBD1 (6 bases). The CDR3 runs 12 residues. V lost 8 bases and J lost 5, with 13 bases in between. Germline V gives CDR1 SNHLY, CDR2 FYNNEI. CDR3 region: CASGQRPHEQYF. The CDR3 DNA reads as TGTGCCAGCGGACAGCGGCCCCACGAGCAGTACTTC. Full variable domain (outside the CDR3, taken from reference TRBV2 and TRBJ2-7): EPEVTQTPSHQVTQMGQEVILRCVPISNHLYFYWYRQILGQKVEFLVSFYNNEISEKSEIFDDQFSVERPDGSNFTLKIRSTKLEDSAMYFCASGQRPHEQYFGPGTRLTVT.

This clone occurred once. CDR3 residues: CASRLIENRFGELFF. In DNA, the CDR3 is TGCGCCAGCAGACTAATCGAGAACAGATTTGGGGAGCTGTTTTTT. The rearrangement joins TRBV5-1 to TRBJ2-2; D gene ambiguous. With 5 bases removed from V and 8 bases from J, the gap between germline ends came to 19 bases. Germline V gene sequence: CDR1 SGHRS, CDR2 YFSETQ. The CDR3 has 15 amino acids.

This clone came up once. V and J are TRBV28 and TRBJ2-1; perhaps D is TRBD1 or TRBD2 (7 bases each). Germline values: CDR1 MDHEN, CDR2 SYDVKM. The length of the CDR3 is 15 residues. V dropped 5 bases and J dropped 3 bases, with 14 bases sitting between them. For the CDR3, the DNA is TGTGCCAGCAGTCAAGCGGGACAGAACTACAATGAGCAGTTCTTC. Protein: CASSQAGQNYNEQFF. Drawing the rest from reference TRBV28 and TRBJ2-1, the complete variable domain is DVKVTQSSRYLVKRTGEKVFLECVQDMDHENMFWYRQDPGLGLRLIYFSYDVKMKEKGDIPEGYSVSREKKERFSLILESASTNQTSMYLCASSQAGQNYNEQFFGPGTRLTVL.

This clone was seen a single time. CDR3: CASRSGGLETDTQYF. CDR3 sequence (DNA): TGTGCCAGCAGGTCCGGAGGACTAGAAACAGATACGCAGTATTTT. This chain links TRBV5-8 with TRBJ2-3; 7 bases map to TRBD2. This CDR3 has 15 amino acids. The V gene end was trimmed by 5 bases and the J gene end by 3 bases; junction bases not matched to a gene: 9. The germline V gene encodes CDR1 SGHTS and CDR2 YDEGEE.

This clone was seen a few times. The rearrangement uses TRBV7-9 and TRBJ1-1; D is uncertain. CDR1 is SEHNR, CDR2 FQNEAQ, per germline (reference sequence). The V end lost 5 bases, the J end lost 11 bases, and 12 bases lay between the germline ends. The CDR3 length is 11 residues. CDR3 DNA: TGTGCCAGCAGCCAACAGATTTCGGCTTTCTTT. Translating it yields CASSQQISAFF.